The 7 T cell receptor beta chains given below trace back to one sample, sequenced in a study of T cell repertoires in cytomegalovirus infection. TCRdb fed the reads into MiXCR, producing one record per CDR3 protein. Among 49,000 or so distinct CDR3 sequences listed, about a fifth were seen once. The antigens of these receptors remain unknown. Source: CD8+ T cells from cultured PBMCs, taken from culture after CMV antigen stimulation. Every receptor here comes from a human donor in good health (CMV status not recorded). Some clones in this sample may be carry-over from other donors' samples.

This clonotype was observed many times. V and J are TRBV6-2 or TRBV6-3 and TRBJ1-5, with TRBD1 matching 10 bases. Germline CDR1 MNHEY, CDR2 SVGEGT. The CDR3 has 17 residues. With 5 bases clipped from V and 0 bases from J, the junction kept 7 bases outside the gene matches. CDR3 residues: CASSGGQGDYSNQPQHF. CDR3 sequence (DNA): TGTGCCAGCAGTGGAGGACAGGGGGATTATAGCAATCAGCCCCAGCATTTT.

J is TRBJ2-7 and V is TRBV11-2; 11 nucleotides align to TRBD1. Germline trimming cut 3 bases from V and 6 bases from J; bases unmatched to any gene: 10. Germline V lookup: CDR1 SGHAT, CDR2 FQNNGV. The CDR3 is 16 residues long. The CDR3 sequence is CASSFLTSGTGGEQYF. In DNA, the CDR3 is TGTGCCAGCAGCTTTCTTACCTCCGGGACAGGGGGCGAGCAGTACTTC.

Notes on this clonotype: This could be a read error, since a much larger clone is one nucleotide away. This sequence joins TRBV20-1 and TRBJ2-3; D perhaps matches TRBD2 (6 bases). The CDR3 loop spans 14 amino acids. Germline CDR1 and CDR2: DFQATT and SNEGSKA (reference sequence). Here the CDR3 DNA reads TGCTGTGCTAGAGAGGCGCGGGAAGCGGAAACGCAGTATTTT. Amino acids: CCAREAREAETQYF.

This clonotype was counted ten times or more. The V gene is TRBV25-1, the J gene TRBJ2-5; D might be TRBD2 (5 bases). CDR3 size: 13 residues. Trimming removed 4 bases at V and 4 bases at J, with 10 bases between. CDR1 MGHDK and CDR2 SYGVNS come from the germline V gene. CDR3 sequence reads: CASSASSPETQYF. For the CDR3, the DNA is TGTGCCAGCAGTGCTTCTAGCCCAGAGACCCAGTACTTC. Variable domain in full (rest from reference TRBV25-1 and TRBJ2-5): EADIYQTPRYLVIGTGKKITLECSQTMGHDKMYWYQQDPGMELHLIHYSYGVNSTEKGDLSSESTVSRIRTEHFPLTLESARPSHTSQYLCASSASSPETQYFGPGTRLLVL.

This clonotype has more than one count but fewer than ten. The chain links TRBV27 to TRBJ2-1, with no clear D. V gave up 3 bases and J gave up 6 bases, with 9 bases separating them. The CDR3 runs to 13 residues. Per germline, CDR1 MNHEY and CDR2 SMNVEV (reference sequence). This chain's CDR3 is CASSLSQGNEQFF. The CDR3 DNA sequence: TGTGCCAGCAGTTTGTCCCAAGGCAATGAGCAGTTCTTC.

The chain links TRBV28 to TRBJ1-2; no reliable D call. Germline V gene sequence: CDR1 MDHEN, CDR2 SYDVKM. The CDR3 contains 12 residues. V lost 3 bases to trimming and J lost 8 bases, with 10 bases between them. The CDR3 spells CASSFWGQGYTF. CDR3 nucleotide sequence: TGTGCCAGCAGTTTCTGGGGTCAGGGCTACACCTTC.

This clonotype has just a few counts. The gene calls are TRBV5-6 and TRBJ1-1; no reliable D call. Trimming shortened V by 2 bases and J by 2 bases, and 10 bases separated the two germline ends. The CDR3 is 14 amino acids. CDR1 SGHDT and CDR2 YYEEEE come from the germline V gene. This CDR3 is CASSLGVPNTEAFF. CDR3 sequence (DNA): TGTGCCAGCAGCTTAGGCGTCCCAAACACTGAAGCTTTCTTT.